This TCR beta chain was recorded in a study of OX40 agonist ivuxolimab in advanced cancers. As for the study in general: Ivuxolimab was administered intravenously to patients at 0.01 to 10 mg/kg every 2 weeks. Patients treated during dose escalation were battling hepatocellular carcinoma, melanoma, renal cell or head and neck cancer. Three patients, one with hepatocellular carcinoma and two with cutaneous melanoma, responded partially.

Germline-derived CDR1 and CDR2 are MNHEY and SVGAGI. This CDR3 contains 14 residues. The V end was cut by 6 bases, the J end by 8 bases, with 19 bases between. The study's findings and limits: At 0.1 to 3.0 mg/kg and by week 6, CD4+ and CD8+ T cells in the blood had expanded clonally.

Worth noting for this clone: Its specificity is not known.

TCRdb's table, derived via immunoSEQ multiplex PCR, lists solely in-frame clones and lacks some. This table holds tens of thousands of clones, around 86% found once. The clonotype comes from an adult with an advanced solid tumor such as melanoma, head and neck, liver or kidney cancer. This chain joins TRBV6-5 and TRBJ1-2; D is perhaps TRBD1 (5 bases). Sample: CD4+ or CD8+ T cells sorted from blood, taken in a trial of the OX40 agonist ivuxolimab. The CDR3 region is CASREGDRTIGYTF. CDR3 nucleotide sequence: TGTGCCAGCAGGGAAGGGGACCGAACTATCGGCTACACCTTC.